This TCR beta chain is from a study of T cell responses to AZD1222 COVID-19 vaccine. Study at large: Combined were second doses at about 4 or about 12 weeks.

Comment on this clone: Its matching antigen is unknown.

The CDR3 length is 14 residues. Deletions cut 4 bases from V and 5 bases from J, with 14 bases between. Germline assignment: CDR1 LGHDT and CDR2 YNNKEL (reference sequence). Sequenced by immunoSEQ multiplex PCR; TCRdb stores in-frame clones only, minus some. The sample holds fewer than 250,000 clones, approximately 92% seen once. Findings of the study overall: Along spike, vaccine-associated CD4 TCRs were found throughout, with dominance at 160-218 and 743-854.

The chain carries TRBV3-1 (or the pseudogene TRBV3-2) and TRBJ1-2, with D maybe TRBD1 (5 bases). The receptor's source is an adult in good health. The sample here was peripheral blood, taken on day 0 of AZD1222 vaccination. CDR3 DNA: TGTGCCAGCAGCCCCGGGACGGAATCTTATGGCTACACCTTC. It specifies CASSPGTESYGYTF.